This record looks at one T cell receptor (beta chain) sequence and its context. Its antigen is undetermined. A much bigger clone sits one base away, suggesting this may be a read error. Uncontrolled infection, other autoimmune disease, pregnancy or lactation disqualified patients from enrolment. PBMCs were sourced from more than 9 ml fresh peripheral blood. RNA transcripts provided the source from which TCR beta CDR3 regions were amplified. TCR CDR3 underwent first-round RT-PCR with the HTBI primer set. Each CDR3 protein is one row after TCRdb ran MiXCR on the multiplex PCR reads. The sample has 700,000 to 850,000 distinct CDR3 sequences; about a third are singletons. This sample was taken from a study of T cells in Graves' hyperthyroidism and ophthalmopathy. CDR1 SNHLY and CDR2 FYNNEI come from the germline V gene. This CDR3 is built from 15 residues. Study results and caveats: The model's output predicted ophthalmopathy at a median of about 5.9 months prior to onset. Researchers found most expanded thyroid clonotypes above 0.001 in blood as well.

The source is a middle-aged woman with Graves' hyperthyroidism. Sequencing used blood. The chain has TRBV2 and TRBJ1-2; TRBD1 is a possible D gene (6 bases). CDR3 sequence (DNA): TGTGCCAGCAGTTACGGACAGTATTCTAACTGTGGCTACACCTTC. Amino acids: CASSYGQYSNCGYTF.